The 17 T cell receptor beta chains below were found in one sample sequenced in a study of blood T cell repertoires in COVID-19. Sequenced by immunoSEQ multiplex PCR; TCRdb stores in-frame clones only, minus some. The sample lists 12,000 or so clones, roughly nine tenths seen once, with roughly an eighth in the top ten. The sequencing input was peripheral blood. These receptor sequences come from a man aged 65 to 79 with active COVID-19.

CDR3 loop: CASSYSPPGGLYNEQFF. The DNA for the CDR3 is TGTGCCAGCAGTTACTCCCCCCCTGGGGGCCTATACAATGAGCAGTTCTTC. V usage is TRBV6-2 or TRBV6-3 and J usage is TRBJ2-1; a possible D gene is TRBD1 (6 bases). Per the germline V gene, CDR1 is MNHEY and CDR2 is SVGEGT. The CDR3 is 17 residues long. Trimming took off 0 bases at V and 4 bases at J, with 16 bases between the two ends.

The chain recombines TRBV5-1 with TRBJ2-1; a weak D match, TRBD2 (6 bases). Looked up from germline, CDR1 is SGHRS and CDR2 is YFSETQ. The CDR3 length is 16 residues. V lost 5 bases to trimming and J lost 6 bases, with 21 bases between them. DNA for the CDR3: TGCGCCAGCAGTCCTTCTAGCGTCCCCTTGGGCAATGAGCAGTTCTTC. Translated: CASSPSSVPLGNEQFF.

V and J are TRBV19 and TRBJ2-1, with 12 bases lining up with TRBD2. The CDR3 has 17 amino acids. V was pared by 2 bases and J by 11 bases, with 13 bases of the junction left unmatched. The germline V gene encodes CDR1 LNHDA and CDR2 SQIVND (reference sequence). This chain's CDR3 is CASSITRGASGGAQQFF. In DNA form, the CDR3 reads TGTGCCAGTAGTATAACTCGTGGGGCTAGCGGGGGGGCGCAGCAGTTCTTC.

V usage is TRBV7-2 and J usage is TRBJ1-2; no reliable D call. V lost 5 bases to trimming and J lost 8 bases, with 9 bases between them. Germline loops: CDR1 SGHTA, CDR2 FQGNSA. The CDR3 is 11 amino acids. In DNA, the CDR3 is TGTGCCAGCAGCGACTTTGGCGGCTACACCTTC. Its translation: CASSDFGGYTF.

The chain combines TRBV10-3 with TRBJ2-3; 8 nucleotides line up with TRBD2. The CDR3 has 16 residues. Trimming at V came to 6 bases and at J to 0 bases, leaving 8 bases not matched to a gene. Per the germline V gene, CDR1 is ENHRY and CDR2 is SYGVKD. CDR3 DNA: TGTGCCATCAGGAAAGGACTAGCTGCCAGCACAGATACGCAGTATTTT. It is translated as CAIRKGLAASTDTQYF.

The genes are TRBV5-4 and TRBJ1-2, with D tentatively TRBD1 (6 bases). Trimming took off 3 bases at V and 8 bases at J, with 17 bases between the two ends. From germline, CDR1 is SGHNT and CDR2 YYREEE (reference sequence). There are 14 residues in the CDR3. CDR3 sequence (DNA): TGTGCCAGCAGCTCCTCAGGGGTCCCCGTGGGCTACACCTTC. Its translation is CASSSSGVPVGYTF.

The table lists this clone with a few counts. Relative to the germline gene, one junction end is altered; a read error may explain this. The chain combines TRBV7-7 with TRBJ2-1; 10 bases match TRBD2. This CDR3 has 14 amino acids. Germline V lookup: CDR1 SSHAT, CDR2 FNYEAQ (reference sequence). CDR3 residues: CASSFTSGASEQFF. CDR3 sequence (DNA): TGTGCTAGCAGCTTTACTAGCGGGGCTTCAGAGCAGTTCTTC. The variable domain in full, with the rest retrieved from reference TRBV7-7 and TRBJ2-1, is GAGVSQSPRYKVTKRGQDVTLRCDPISSHATLYWYQQALGQGPEFLTYFNYEAQPDKSGLPSDRFSAERPEGSISTLTIQRTEQRDSAMYRCASSFTSGASEQFFGPGTRLTVL.

This clone was recorded once. The rearrangement joins TRBV5-1 to TRBJ1-6, with TRBD1 matching 9 bases. The length of the CDR3 is 15 residues. V lost 0 bases, J lost 6 bases, and 1 base stayed unmatched. Germline V gene sequence: CDR1 SGHRS, CDR2 YFSETQ. For the CDR3, the DNA is TGCGCCAGCAGCTTGGAACAGGGGGCTAATTCACCCCTCCACTTT. This sequence encodes CASSLEQGANSPLHF.

The table lists this clone with a count of one. The J gene is TRBJ2-1, the V gene TRBV6-5; 10 bases are a match to TRBD2. The ends lost 7 bases at V and 8 bases at J; junction bases unmatched: 8. Germline CDR1 reads MNHEY; CDR2 reads SVGAGI. CDR3 size: 14 residues. The CDR3 bases are TGTGCCAGCAAATTACGGCTAGCGGGAGATGAGCAGTTCTTC. Encoded protein: CASKLRLAGDEQFF.

The chain couples TRBV11-1 to TRBJ2-5; TRBD1 matches 9 bases. Germline-derived CDR1 and CDR2 are SGHAT and FQDESV (reference sequence). The trim removed 0 bases at V and 4 bases at J, leaving 9 bases unmatched. There are 17 residues in the CDR3. The CDR3: CASSLAFGTGSRETQYF. In DNA form, the CDR3 reads TGTGCCAGCAGCTTAGCATTCGGGACAGGGAGCAGAGAGACCCAGTACTTC.

The V call is TRBV5-1, the J call TRBJ1-2; unclear D gene. The CDR3 loop spans 15 amino acids. The germline V and J ends were trimmed by 1 base and 3 bases, with 13 bases remaining between them. CDR1 is SGHRS and CDR2 is YFSETQ in the germline V gene. CDR3 DNA: TGCGCCAGCAGCTTGAGAGCCGACTCTGACTATGGCTACACCTTC. Translation gives CASSLRADSDYGYTF.

The CDR3 DNA reads as TGCGCCAGCAGCTTGATGGGGACAACGACAGATACGCAGTATTTT. Its protein is CASSLMGTTTDTQYF. This chain connects TRBV5-1 to TRBJ2-3; tentatively, D is TRBD1 (6 bases). The CDR3 runs to 15 residues. Per the germline V gene, CDR1 is SGHRS and CDR2 is YFSETQ. Trimming stripped 1 base from V and 3 bases from J, with 12 bases between.

This chain links TRBV7-2 with TRBJ1-3; a possible D gene is TRBD1 (5 bases). The CDR3 has 16 residues. Germline assignment: CDR1 SGHTA and CDR2 FQGNSA. Trimming shortened V by 5 bases and J by 4 bases, and 18 bases separated the two germline ends. CDR3 DNA: TGTGCCAGCAGCCGCGGGGGGGGAGGGTCCGGAAACACCATATATTTT. It encodes CASSRGGGGSGNTIYF. Using reference TRBV7-2 and TRBJ1-3 for the parts outside the CDR3, the full variable domain is GAGVSQSPSNKVTEKGKDVELRCDPISGHTALYWYRQSLGQGLEFLIYFQGNSAPDKSGLPSDRFSAERTGGSVSTLTIQRTQQEDSAVYLCASSRGGGGSGNTIYFGEGSWLTVV.

The chain is built from TRBV6-6 and TRBJ2-3; 7 bases are shared with TRBD1. Germline CDR1 MNHNY, CDR2 SVGAGI (reference sequence). The CDR3 length is 13 residues. The junction had 6 bases not matched to a gene; V was cut back by 7 bases and J by 5 bases. The CDR3 bases are TGTGCCAGCACGCCCCAGGGGGAAGATACGCAGTATTTT. Amino acid sequence: CASTPQGEDTQYF.

Only one count was recorded for this clone. The chain recombines TRBV5-8 with TRBJ1-2; D is unclear. The V end lost 7 bases, the J end lost 1 base, and 5 bases lay between the germline ends. This CDR3 comprises 11 residues. Germline CDR1 and CDR2: SGHTS and YDEGEE. CDR3 amino acids: CASSSNYGYTF. Written as DNA, the CDR3 is TGTGCCAGCTCGAGTAACTATGGCTACACCTTC.

This clone appeared a single time. The chain joins TRBV10-2 to TRBJ1-5; D remains unclear. CDR3 length: 18 amino acids. V shed 6 bases and J shed 2 bases, with 23 bases lying between them. From germline, CDR1 is WSHSY and CDR2 SAAADI. CDR3 in DNA: TGCGCCAGCAGAACCCTGAAACCTGGAACTCGGGGCAATCAGCCCCAGCATTTT. This encodes CASRTLKPGTRGNQPQHF.

The chain recombines TRBV5-1 with TRBJ2-7; no reliable D call. The CDR3 covers 13 residues. Trimming removed 0 bases at V and 2 bases at J, with 6 bases between. The V gene's germline CDR1 is SGHRS and CDR2 YFSETQ. The CDR3 DNA sequence: TGCGCCAGCAGCTTGGACGGAGCCTACGAGCAGTACTTC. The encoded protein is CASSLDGAYEQYF.